The sequence of this TCR beta chain was determined in a study of prognosis after radiotherapy for stage I lung cancer. General study results and limits: There was no determination made of whether the expanded TCR clones were tumor-specific. Patients developing distant metastases showed lower Shannon entropy after stereotactic body radiation therapy. Before stereotactic body radiation therapy the median unique TCR clone count was around 10,000, and afterwards it fell to around 6,600.

Two-round multiplex PCR amplified TCR beta CDR3 from genomic DNA. Specific primers for each TRBV and TRBJ gene were what first-round PCR used. TCRdb fed the multiplex PCR reads into MiXCR, producing one record per CDR3 protein. The sample has under 20,000 distinct CDR3 sequences, less than 45% seen once. Ten or more counts support this clonotype. What it binds is not known. Trimming took 4 bases from V and 0 from J, leaving 10 bases between them. Germline CDR1 MDHEN, CDR2 SYDVKM. The CDR3 runs to 15 residues. V and J are TRBV28 and TRBJ1-3; D perhaps matches TRBD1 (6 bases). This TCR derives from a donor older than 45 with non-small cell lung cancer. Material: PBMCs, obtained before or after stereotactic body radiation therapy (not recorded which). The CDR3 nucleotides read TGTGCCAGCAGTTCACCAGGGGCCTCTGGAAACACCATATATTTT. As protein: CASSSPGASGNTIYF.